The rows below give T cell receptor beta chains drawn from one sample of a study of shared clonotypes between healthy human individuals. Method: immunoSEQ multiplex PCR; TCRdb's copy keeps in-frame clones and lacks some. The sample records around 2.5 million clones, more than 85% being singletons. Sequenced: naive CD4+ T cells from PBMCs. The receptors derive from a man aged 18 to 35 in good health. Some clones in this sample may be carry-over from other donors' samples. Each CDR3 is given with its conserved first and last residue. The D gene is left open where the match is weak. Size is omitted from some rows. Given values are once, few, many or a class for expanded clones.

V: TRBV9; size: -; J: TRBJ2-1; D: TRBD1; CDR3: CASSALGGQSYNEQFF; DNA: TGTGCCAGCAGCGCCTTAGGGGGCCAATCCTACAATGAGCAGTTCTTC
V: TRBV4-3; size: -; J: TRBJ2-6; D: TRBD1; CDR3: CASSAQGRFSGANVLTF; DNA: TGCGCCAGCAGCGCACAGGGGAGATTCTCTGGGGCCAACGTCCTGACTTTC
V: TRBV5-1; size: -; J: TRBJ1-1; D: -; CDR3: CASSPTPEVTEAFF; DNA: TGCGCCAGCAGCCCGACCCCTGAGGTGACTGAAGCTTTCTTT
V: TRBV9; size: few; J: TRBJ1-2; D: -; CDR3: CASSPRPGGDGYTF; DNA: TGTGCCAGCAGCCCGCGTCCCGGGGGCGATGGCTACACCTTC
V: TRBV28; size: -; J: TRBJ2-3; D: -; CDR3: CASRGVGRGDTQYF; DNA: TGTGCCAGCAGGGGTGTGGGTCGTGGAGATACGCAGTATTTT
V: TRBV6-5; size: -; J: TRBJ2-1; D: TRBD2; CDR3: CASSSGTSGPNEQFF; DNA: TGTGCCAGCAGTTCCGGGACTAGCGGGCCCAATGAGCAGTTCTTC
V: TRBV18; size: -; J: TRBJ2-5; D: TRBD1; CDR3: CASSPLKAGGLETQYF; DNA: TGTGCCAGCTCACCACTCAAGGCAGGGGGCTTAGAGACCCAGTACTTC
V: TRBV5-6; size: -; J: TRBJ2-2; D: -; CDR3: CASSAIGSNGELFF; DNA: TGTGCCAGCAGCGCTATTGGGAGCAACGGGGAGCTGTTTTTT
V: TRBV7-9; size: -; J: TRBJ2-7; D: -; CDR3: CASSPNFEQYF; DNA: TGTGCCAGCAGCCCGAATTTTGAGCAGTACTTC
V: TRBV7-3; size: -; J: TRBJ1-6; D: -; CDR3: CASSKLGTPNSPLHF; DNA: TGTGCCAGCAGCAAGCTAGGGACGCCTAATTCACCCCTCCACTTT
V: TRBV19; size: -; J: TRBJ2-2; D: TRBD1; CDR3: CASTSDRGRSTGELFF; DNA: TGTGCCAGTACCTCCGACAGGGGGCGTTCCACCGGGGAGCTGTTTTTT
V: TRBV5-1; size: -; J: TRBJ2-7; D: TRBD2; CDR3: CASSPAGFGTRGDEQYF; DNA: TGCGCCAGCAGCCCCGCCGGTTTCGGGACTAGGGGGGACGAGCAGTACTTC
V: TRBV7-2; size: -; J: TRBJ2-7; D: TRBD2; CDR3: CASSLRLAGPYEQYF; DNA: TGTGCCAGCAGCTTAAGACTAGCGGGCCCCTACGAGCAGTACTTC
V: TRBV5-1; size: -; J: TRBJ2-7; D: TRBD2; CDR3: CASSLDSSGAPYEQYF; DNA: TGCGCCAGCAGCTTGGATTCTAGCGGAGCACCCTACGAGCAGTACTTC
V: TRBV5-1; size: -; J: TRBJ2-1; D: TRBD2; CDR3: CASSLALADYNEQFF; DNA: TGCGCCAGCAGCTTGGCTCTAGCGGATTACAATGAGCAGTTCTTC
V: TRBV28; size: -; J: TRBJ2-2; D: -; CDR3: CASSSGQLRNTGELFF; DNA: TGTGCCAGCAGTTCGGGTCAACTGAGGAACACCGGGGAGCTGTTTTTT
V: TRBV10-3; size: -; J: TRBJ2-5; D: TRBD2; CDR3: CAISLTSGSAETQYF; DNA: TGTGCCATCAGCCTGACTAGCGGGAGCGCAGAGACCCAGTACTTC
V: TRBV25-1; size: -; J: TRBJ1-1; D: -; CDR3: CASSEGRLSPFF; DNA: TGTGCCAGCAGTGAGGGGCGTCTATCTCCTTTCTTT
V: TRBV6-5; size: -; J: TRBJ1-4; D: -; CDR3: CASSPKQGKLFF; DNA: TGTGCCAGCAGTCCCAAGCAGGGAAAACTGTTTTTT
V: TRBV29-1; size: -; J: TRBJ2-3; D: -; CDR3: CSVEVGRGTTDTQYF; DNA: TGCAGCGTTGAAGTCGGGCGGGGAACCACAGATACGCAGTATTTT
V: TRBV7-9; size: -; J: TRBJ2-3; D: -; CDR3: CASTRAGAQYF; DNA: TGTGCCAGCACCCGGGCTGGAGCGCAGTATTTT
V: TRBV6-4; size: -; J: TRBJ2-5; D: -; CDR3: CASSWRAGETQYF; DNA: TGTGCCAGCAGTTGGCGGGCGGGGGAGACCCAGTACTTC
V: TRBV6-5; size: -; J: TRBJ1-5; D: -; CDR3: CASNRVWGGQPQHF; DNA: TGTGCCAGCAACAGGGTTTGGGGGGGTCAGCCCCAGCATTTT
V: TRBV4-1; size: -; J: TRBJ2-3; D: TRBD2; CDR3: CASSQVRSGGTDTQYF; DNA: TGCGCCAGCAGCCAAGTCCGCAGCGGGGGCACAGATACGCAGTATTTT